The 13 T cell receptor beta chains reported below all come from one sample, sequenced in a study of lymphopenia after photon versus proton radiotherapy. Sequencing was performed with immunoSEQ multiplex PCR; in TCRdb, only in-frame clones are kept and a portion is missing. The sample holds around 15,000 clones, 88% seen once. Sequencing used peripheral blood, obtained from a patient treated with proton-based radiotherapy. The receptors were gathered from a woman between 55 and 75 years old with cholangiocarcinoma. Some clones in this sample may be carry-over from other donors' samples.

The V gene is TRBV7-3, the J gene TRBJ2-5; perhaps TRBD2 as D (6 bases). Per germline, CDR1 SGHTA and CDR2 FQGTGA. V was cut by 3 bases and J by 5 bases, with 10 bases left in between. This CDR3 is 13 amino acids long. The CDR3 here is CASSFGGKETQYF. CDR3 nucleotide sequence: TGTGCCAGCAGCTTCGGGGGAAAGGAGACCCAGTACTTC.

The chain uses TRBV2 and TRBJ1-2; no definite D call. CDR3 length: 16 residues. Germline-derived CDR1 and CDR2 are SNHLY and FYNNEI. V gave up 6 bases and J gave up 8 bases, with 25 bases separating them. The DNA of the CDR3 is TGTGCCAGCAGCGACTCCAATCCGGGAACCGTAGGGGGCTACACCTTC. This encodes CASSDSNPGTVGGYTF.

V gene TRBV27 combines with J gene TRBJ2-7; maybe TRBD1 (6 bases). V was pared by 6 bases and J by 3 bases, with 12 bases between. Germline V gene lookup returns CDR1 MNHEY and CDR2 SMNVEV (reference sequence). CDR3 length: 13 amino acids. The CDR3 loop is CASSRPQGYEQYF. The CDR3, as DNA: TGTGCCAGCAGCCGCCCACAGGGCTACGAGCAGTACTTC.

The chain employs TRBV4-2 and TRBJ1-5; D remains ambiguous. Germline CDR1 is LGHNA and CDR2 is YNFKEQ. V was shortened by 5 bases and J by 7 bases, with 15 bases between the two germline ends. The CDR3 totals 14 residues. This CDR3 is CASSEPSGQQPQHF. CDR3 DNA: TGTGCCAGCAGCGAACCCAGTGGTCAGCAGCCCCAGCATTTT.

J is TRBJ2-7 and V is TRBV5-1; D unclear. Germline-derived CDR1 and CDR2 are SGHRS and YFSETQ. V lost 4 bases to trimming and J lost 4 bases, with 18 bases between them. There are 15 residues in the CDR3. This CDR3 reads CASSPLPSDGYEQYF. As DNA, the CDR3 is TGCGCCAGCAGCCCCCTCCCAAGCGATGGGTACGAGCAGTACTTC. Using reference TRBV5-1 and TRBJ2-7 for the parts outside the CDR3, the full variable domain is KAGVTQTPRYLIKTRGQQVTLSCSPISGHRSVSWYQQTPGQGLQFLFEYFSETQRNKGNFPGRFSGRQFSNSRSEMNVSTLELGDSALYLCASSPLPSDGYEQYFGPGTRLTVT.

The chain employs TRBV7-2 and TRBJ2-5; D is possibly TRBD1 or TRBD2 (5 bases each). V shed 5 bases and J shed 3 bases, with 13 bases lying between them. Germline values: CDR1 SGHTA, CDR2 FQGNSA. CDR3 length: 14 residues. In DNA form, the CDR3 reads TGTGCCAGCAGCCCCGGGACCCTTAAAGAGACCCAGTACTTC. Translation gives CASSPGTLKETQYF.

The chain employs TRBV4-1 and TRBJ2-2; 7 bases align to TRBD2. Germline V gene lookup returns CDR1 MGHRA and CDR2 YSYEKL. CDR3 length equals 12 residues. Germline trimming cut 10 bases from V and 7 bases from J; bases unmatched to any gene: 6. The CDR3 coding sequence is TGCGCCACCATGGGAGGGGTCGGGGAGCTGTTTTTT. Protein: CATMGGVGELFF.

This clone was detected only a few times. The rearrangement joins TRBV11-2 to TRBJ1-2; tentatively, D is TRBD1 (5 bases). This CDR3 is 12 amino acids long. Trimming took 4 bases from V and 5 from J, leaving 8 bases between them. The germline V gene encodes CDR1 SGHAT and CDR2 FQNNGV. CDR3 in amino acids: CASSWDDYGYTF. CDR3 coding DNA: TGTGCCAGCAGCTGGGACGATTATGGCTACACCTTC.

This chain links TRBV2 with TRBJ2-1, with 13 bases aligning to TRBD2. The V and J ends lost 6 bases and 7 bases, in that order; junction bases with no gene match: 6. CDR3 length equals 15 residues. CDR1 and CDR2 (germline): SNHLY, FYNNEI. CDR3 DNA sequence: TGTGCCAGCAGAAAACCGGGACTAGCGGGGAATGAGCAGTTCTTC. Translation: CASRKPGLAGNEQFF.

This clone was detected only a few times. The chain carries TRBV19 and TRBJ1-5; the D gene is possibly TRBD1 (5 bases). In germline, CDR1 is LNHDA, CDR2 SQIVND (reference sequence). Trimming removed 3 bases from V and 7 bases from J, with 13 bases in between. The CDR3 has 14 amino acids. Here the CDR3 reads CASSIRGVRQPQHF. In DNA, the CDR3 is TGTGCCAGTAGTATTCGAGGGGTTCGCCAGCCCCAGCATTTT.

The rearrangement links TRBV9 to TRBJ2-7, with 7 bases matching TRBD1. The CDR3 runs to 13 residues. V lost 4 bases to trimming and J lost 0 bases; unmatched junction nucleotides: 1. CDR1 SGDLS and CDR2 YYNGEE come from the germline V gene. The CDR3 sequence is CASSRDSSYEQYF. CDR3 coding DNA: TGTGCCAGCAGCCGGGACAGCTCCTACGAGCAGTACTTC.

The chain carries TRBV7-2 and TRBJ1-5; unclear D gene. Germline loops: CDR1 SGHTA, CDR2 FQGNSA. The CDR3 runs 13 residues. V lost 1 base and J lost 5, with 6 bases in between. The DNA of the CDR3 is TGTGCCAGCAGCTTAGTTCGGTATCAGCCCCAGCATTTT. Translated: CASSLVRYQPQHF.

The CDR3 bases are TGTGCCAGCAGCGGCCACAGGACTAGCGAGCGGACAGATACGCAGTATTTT. Translating gives CASSGHRTSERTDTQYF. The rearrangement joins TRBV9 to TRBJ2-3; 9 bases map to TRBD2. Germline-derived CDR1 and CDR2 are SGDLS and YYNGEE. The CDR3 has 17 amino acids. The trim removed 3 bases at V and 3 bases at J, leaving 11 bases unmatched.